One and the same sample provided the 3 T cell receptor beta chains below, sequenced in a study of control samples from healthy donors and cancer patients. Sequenced by immunoSEQ multiplex PCR; TCRdb stores in-frame clones only, minus some. The data hold more than 100,000 clones, with nearly 90% observed a single time. Sequencing was performed on PBMCs. These receptors all stem from a man in his fifties or sixties with head and neck cancer.

V gene TRBV19 combines with J gene TRBJ1-5; maybe TRBD1 (6 bases). The CDR3 is 16 residues long. The germline V gene has CDR1 LNHDA and CDR2 SQIVND (reference sequence). V was shortened by 1 base and J by 1 base, with 11 bases between the two germline ends. For the CDR3, the DNA is TGTGCCAGTAGTATAGTGGGCCAGGGGAGCAATCAGCCCCAGCATTTT. Amino acids: CASSIVGQGSNQPQHF.

Comment on this clone: One end of the junction is discordant with germline, which a read error may explain. The rearrangement joins TRBV6-5 to TRBJ2-3; TRBD1 matches at 8 bases. CDR3 length equals 12 residues. Germline-derived CDR1 and CDR2 are MNHEY and SVGAGI. The CDR3 region has the DNA TGTGCCAGCACTTACAGGGGGGATACGCAGTATTTT. Residues: CASTYRGDTQYF.

J is TRBJ2-2 and V is TRBV2; D could derive from TRBD1 or TRBD2 (7 bases each). V lost 2 bases to trimming and J lost 7 bases, with 14 bases between them. This CDR3 comprises 15 residues. Germline loops: CDR1 SNHLY, CDR2 FYNNEI. CDR3 loop: CASSEMQGGVGELFF. DNA of the CDR3: TGTGCCAGCAGTGAAATGCAGGGGGGGGTCGGGGAGCTGTTTTTT.